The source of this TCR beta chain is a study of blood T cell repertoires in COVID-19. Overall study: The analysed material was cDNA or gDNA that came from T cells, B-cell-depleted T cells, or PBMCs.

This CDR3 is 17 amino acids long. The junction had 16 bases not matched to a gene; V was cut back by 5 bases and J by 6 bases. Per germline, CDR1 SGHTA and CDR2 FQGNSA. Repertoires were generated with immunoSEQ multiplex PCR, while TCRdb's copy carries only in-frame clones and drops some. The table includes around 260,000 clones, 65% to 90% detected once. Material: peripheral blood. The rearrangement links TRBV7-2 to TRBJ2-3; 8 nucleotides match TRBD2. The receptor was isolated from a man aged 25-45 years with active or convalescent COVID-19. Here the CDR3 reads CASSKTGTRTSSDTQYF. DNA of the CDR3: TGTGCCAGCAGCAAGACCGGGACTAGAACTAGTTCTGATACGCAGTATTTT.